This T cell receptor (beta chain) was captured in a study of blood T cell repertoires in COVID-19. Generated by immunoSEQ multiplex PCR, the TCRdb table keeps only in-frame clones and is missing some. The table records about 200,000 clones, about 88% of them present only once. The CDR3 runs 16 residues. This clonotype originated in a woman aged 40-49 years who had recovered from COVID-19. The sample comprised peripheral blood. The chain has TRBV21-1 and TRBJ2-1; the tabulated D call, TRBD1, remains unverified against the DNA. TRBV21-1 has pseudogene status. CDR3 nucleotides: TGTGCCAGCAGCGATCAACAGGGGGCTGTATACAATGAGCAGTTCTTC. Protein sequence: CASSDQQGAVYNEQFF.